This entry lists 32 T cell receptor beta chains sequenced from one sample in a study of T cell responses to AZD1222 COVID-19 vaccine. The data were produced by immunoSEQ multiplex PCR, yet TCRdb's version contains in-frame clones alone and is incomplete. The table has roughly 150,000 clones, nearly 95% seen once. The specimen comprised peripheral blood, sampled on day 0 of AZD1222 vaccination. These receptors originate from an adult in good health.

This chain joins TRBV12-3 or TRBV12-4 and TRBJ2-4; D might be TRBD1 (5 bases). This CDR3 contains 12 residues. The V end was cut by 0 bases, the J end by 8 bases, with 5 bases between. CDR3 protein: CASSLAGDIQYF. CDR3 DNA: TGTGCCAGCAGTTTAGCAGGGGACATTCAGTACTTC.

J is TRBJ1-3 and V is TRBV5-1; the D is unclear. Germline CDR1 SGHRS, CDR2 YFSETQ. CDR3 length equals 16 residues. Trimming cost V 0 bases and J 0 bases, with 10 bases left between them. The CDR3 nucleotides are TGCGCCAGCAGCTTGGTGCCAGCGAGCTCTGGAAACACCATATATTTT. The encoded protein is CASSLVPASSGNTIYF.

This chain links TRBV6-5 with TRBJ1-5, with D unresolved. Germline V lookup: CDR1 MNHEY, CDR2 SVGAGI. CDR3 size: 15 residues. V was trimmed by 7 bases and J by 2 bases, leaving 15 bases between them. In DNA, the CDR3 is TGTGCCAGCACCTACGGCGGGTTTGGCAATCAGCCCCAGCATTTT. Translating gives CASTYGGFGNQPQHF.

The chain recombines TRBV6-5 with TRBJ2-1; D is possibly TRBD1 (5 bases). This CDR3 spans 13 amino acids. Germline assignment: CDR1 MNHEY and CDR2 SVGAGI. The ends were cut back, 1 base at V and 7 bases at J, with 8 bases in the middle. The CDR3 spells CASSYYPGNEQFF. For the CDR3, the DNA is TGTGCCAGCAGTTACTACCCAGGGAATGAGCAGTTCTTC.

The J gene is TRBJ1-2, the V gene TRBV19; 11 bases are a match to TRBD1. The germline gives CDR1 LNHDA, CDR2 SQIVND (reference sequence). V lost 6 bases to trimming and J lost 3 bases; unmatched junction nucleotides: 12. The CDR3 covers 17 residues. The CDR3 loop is CASRSPDRGLLDYGYTF. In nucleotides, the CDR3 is TGTGCCAGTAGGTCCCCGGACAGGGGGCTTTTAGACTATGGCTACACCTTC. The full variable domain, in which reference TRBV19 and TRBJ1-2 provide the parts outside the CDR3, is DGGITQSPKYLFRKEGQNVTLSCEQNLNHDAMYWYRQDPGQGLRLIYYSQIVNDFQKGDIAEGYSVSREKKESFPLTVTSAQKNPTAFYLCASRSPDRGLLDYGYTFGSGTRLTVV.

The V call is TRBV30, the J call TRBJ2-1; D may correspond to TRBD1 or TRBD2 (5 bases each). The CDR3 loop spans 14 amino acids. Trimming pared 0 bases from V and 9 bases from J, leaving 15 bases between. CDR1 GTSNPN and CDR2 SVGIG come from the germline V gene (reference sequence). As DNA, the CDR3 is TGTGCCTGGAGTGTAGGGAGACAGCACGTTGAGCAGTTCTTC. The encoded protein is CAWSVGRQHVEQFF.

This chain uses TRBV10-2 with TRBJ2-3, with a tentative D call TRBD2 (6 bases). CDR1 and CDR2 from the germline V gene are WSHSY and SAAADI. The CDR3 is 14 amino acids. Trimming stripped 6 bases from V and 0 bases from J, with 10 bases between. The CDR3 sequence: CASRPGTSTDTQYF. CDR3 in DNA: TGCGCCAGCAGACCCGGGACTAGCACAGATACGCAGTATTTT.

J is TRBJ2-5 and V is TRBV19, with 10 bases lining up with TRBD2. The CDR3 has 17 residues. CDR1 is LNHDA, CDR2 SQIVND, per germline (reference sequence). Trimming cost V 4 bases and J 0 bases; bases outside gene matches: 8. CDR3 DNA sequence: TGTGCCAGTAGTAACCGGCCAGCGGGGGGGTACCAAGAGACCCAGTACTTC. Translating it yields CASSNRPAGGYQETQYF.

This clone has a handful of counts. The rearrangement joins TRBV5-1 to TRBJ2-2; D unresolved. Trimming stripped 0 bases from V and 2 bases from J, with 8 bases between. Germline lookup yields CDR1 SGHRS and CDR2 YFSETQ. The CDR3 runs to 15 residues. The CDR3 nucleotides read TGCGCCAGCAGCTTGGTCCCTAGTAACACCGGGGAGCTGTTTTTT. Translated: CASSLVPSNTGELFF.

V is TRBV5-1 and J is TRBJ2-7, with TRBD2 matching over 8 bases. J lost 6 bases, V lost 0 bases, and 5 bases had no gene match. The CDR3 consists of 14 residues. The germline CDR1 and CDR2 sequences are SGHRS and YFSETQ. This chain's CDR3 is CASSLETTSGEQYF. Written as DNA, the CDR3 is TGCGCCAGCAGCTTGGAGACTACTAGCGGCGAGCAGTACTTC.

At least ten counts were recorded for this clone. In DNA form, the CDR3 reads TGTGCCAGCAGCCGGGACAGGGGGGACAATGAGCAGTTCTTC. Translating gives CASSRDRGDNEQFF. The chain combines TRBV7-8 with TRBJ2-1; TRBD1 aligns across 11 bases. From germline, CDR1 is SGHVS and CDR2 FQNEAQ. The CDR3 has 14 amino acids. Losses at the gene ends were 5 bases for V and 5 bases for J; bases not matched to a gene: 2.

The DNA for the CDR3 is TGTGCCAGCAGTGTCCTACAGGGGATAGGGAATCAGCCCCAGCATTTT. Translating it yields CASSVLQGIGNQPQHF. This chain connects TRBV6-1 to TRBJ1-5, with 7 bases matching TRBD1. CDR3 size: 16 residues. Per germline, CDR1 MNHNS and CDR2 SASEGT. V dropped 4 bases and J dropped 4; count of bases not matched to a gene: 10.

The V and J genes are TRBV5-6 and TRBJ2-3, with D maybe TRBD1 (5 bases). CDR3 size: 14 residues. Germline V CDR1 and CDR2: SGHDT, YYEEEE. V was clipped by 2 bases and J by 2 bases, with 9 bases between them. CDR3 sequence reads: CASSFLTATDTQYF. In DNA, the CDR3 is TGTGCCAGCAGCTTCCTGACAGCCACAGATACGCAGTATTTT.

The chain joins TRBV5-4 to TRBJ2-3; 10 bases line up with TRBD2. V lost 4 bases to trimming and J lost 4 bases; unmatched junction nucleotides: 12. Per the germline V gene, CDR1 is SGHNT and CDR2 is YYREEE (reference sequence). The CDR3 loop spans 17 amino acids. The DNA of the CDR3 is TGTGCCAGCAGCCCAGACGTAGCGGGAGGAGGTGCAGATACGCAGTATTTT. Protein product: CASSPDVAGGGADTQYF.

Written as DNA, the CDR3 is TGTGCCAGCAGCCAAGCCGGGACTAGTGACTACGAGCAGTACTTC. This codes for CASSQAGTSDYEQYF. V and J are TRBV3-1 (or the pseudogene TRBV3-2) and TRBJ2-7; 8 bases map to TRBD2. Trimming took 1 base from V and 3 from J; bases not matched to a gene: 5. CDR3 length equals 15 residues. Germline V gene data show CDR1 as LGHDT and CDR2 as YNNKEL (reference sequence).

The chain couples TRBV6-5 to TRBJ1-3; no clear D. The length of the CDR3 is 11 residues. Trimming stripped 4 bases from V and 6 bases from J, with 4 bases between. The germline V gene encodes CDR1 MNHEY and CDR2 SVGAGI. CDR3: CASSSQNTIYF. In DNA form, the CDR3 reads TGTGCCAGCAGTTCTCAAAACACCATATATTTT.

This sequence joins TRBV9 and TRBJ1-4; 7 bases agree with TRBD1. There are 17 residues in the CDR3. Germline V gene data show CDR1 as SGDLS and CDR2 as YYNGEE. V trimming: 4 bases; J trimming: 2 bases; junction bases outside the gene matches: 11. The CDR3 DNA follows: TGTGCCAGCAGCCCCCGGACAGGCCAGCGGACTAATGAAAAACTGTTTTTT. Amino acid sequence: CASSPRTGQRTNEKLFF. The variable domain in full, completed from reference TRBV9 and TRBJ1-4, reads DSGVTQTPKHLITATGQRVTLRCSPRSGDLSVYWYQQSLDQGLQFLIQYYNGEERAKGNILERFSAQQFPDLHSELNLSSLELGDSALYFCASSPRTGQRTNEKLFFGSGTQLSVL.

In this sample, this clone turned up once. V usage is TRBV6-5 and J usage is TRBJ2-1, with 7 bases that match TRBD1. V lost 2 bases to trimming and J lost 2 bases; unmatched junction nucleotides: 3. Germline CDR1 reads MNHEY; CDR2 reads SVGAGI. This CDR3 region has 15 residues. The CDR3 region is CASSYGTVPYNEQFF. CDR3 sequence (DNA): TGTGCCAGCAGTTACGGGACAGTTCCCTACAATGAGCAGTTCTTC.

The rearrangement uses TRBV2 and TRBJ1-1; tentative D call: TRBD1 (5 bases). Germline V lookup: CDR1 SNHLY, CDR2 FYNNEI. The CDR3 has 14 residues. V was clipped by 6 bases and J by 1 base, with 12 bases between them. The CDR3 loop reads CASRRGGENTEAFF. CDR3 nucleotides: TGTGCCAGCAGAAGGGGCGGGGAGAACACTGAAGCTTTCTTT.

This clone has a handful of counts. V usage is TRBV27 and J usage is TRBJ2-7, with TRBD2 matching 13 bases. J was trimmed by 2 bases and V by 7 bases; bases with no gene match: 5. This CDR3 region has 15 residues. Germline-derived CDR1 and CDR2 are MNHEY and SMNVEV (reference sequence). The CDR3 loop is CASTPGTSGTYEQYF. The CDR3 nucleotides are TGTGCCAGCACCCCCGGGACTAGCGGGACCTACGAGCAGTACTTC.

CDR3 region: CASSATTGLHNEQFF. The CDR3 nucleotides read TGCGCCAGCAGCGCGACGACAGGCCTACACAATGAGCAGTTCTTC. The chain couples TRBV5-1 to TRBJ2-1; a weak D match, TRBD1 (6 bases). V was cut by 4 bases and J by 5 bases, with 16 bases left in between. Per the germline V gene, CDR1 is SGHRS and CDR2 is YFSETQ. This CDR3 region has 15 residues.

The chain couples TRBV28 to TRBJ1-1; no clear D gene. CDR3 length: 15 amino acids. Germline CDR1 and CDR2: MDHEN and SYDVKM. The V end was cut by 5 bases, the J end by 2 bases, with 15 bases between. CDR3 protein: CASSQRTGRNTEAFF. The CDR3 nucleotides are TGTGCCAGCAGTCAAAGGACGGGGAGAAACACTGAAGCTTTCTTT.

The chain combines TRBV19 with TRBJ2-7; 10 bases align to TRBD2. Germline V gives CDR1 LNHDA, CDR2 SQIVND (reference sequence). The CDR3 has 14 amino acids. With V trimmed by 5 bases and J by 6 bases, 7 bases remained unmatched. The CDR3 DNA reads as TGTGCCAGTAGTGACAGGGTAGCGGGAGGCGAGCAGTACTTC. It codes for CASSDRVAGGEQYF.

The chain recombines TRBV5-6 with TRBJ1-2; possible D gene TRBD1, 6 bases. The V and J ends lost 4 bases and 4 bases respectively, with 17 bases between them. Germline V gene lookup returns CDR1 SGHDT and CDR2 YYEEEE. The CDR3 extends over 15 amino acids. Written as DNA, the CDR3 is TGTGCCAGCAGCCCCGGGGGGGGCGGATTCTATGGCTACACCTTC. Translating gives CASSPGGGGFYGYTF.

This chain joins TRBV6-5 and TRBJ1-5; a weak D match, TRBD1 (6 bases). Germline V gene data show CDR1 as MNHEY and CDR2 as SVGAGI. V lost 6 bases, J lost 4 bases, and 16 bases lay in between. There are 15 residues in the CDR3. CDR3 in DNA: TGTGCCAGCAGAGGACCAGGGGTGCCAAATCAGCCCCAGCATTTT. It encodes CASRGPGVPNQPQHF.

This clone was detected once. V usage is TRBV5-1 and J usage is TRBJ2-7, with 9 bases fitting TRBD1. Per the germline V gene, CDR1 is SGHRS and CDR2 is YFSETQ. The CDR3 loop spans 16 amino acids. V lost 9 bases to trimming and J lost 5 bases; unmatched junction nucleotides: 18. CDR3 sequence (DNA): TGCGCCACTAGCAGAGAGGGGGGACAGGGTAGCCACGAGCAGTACTTC. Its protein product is CATSREGGQGSHEQYF.

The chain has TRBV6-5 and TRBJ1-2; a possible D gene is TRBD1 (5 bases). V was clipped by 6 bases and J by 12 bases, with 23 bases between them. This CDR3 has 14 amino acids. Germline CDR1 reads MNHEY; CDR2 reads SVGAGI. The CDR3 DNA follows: TGTGCCAGCAGCCCCCATTTAGGAAGCCGGGACCACACCTTC. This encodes CASSPHLGSRDHTF.

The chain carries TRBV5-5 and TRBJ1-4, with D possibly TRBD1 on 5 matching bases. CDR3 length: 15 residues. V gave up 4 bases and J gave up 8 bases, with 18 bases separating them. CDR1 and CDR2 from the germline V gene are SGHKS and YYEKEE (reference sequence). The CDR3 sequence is CASSAGGVMGEKLFF. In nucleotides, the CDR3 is TGTGCCAGCAGCGCGGGAGGGGTGATGGGGGAAAAACTGTTTTTT.

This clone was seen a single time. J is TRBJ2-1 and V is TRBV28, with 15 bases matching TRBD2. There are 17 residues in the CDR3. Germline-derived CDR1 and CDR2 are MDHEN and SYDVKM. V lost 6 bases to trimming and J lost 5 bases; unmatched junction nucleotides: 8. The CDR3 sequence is CASSRTSGRAYHNEQFF. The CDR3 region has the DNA TGTGCCAGCAGCCGGACTAGCGGGAGGGCCTACCACAATGAGCAGTTCTTC.

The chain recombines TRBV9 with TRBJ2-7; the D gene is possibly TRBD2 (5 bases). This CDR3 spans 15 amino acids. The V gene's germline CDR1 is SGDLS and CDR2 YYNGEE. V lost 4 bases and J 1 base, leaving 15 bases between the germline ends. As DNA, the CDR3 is TGTGCCAGCAGCCCACGAGTCGGGGATTCCTACGAGCAGTACTTC. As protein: CASSPRVGDSYEQYF.

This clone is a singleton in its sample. CDR3 protein: CASSARSSYNEQFF. CDR3 DNA sequence: TGTGCCAGCAGCGCGCGAAGCTCCTACAATGAGCAGTTCTTC. The chain has TRBV5-6 and TRBJ2-1; the D is unclear. Per the germline V gene, CDR1 is SGHDT and CDR2 is YYEEEE. This CDR3 spans 14 amino acids. Trimming stripped 4 bases from V and 0 bases from J, with 8 bases between.

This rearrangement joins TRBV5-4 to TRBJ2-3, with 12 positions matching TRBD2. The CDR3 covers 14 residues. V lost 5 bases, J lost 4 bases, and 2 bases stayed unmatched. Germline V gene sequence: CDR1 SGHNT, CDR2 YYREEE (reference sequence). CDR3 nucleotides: TGTGCCAGCAGTCTAGCGGGAGGGGCAGATACGCAGTATTTT. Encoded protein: CASSLAGGADTQYF.